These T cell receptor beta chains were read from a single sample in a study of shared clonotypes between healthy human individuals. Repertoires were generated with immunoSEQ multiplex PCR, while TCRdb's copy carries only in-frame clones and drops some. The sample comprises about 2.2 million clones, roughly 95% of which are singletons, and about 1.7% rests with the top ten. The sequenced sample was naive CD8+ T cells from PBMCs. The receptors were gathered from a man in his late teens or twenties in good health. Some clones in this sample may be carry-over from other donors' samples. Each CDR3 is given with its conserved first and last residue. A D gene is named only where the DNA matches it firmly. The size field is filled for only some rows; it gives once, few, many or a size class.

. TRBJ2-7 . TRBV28 CASIQIGGLARSYEQYF TGTGCCAGCATCCAAATTGGAGGGCTAGCGCGCTCCTACGAGCAGTACTTC
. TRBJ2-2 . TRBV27 CASSLLGGTGELFF TGTGCCAGCAGTTTGTTGGGAGGCACCGGGGAGCTGTTTTTT
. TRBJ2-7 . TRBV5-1 CASTPQYSYEQYF TGCGCCAGCACCCCCCAGTATTCCTACGAGCAGTACTTC
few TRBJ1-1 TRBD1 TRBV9 CASSAWTGTEAFF TGTGCCAGCAGCGCTTGGACAGGGACTGAAGCTTTCTTT
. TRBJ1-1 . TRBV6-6 CASTLQALTEAFF TGTGCCAGCACCTTACAGGCCCTCACTGAAGCTTTCTTT
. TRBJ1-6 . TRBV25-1 CASRGYALHF TGTGCCAGCAGGGGGTATGCCCTCCACTTT
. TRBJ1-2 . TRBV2 CASSERDGDYGYTF TGTGCCAGCAGTGAGCGGGACGGGGACTATGGCTACACCTTC
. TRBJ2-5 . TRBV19 CASSIISAGGGETQYF TGTGCCAGTAGTATTATTTCTGCCGGGGGCGGAGAGACCCAGTACTTC
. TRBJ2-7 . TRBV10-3 CAISNGTQHSYEQYF TGTGCCATCAGCAACGGGACGCAGCACTCCTACGAGCAGTACTTC
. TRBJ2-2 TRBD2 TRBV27 CASRGDYYTGELFF TGTGCCAGCAGGGGGGACTATTACACCGGGGAGCTGTTTTTT
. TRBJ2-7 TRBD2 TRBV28 CASSFLASGYEQYF TGTGCCAGCAGTTTTCTTGCTAGCGGGTACGAGCAGTACTTC
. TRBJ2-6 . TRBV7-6 CASSLRGASGANVLTF TGTGCCAGCAGCTTACGCGGGGCCTCTGGGGCCAACGTCCTGACTTTC
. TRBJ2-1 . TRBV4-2 CASSQPRGGDEQFF TGTGCCAGCAGCCAACCCAGAGGTGGCGATGAGCAGTTCTTC
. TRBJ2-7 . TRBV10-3 CAISARDPSSYEQYF TGTGCCATCAGTGCCCGGGACCCAAGCTCCTACGAGCAGTACTTC
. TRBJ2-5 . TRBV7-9 CASSFPGRETQYF TGTGCCAGCAGCTTTCCGGGCCGGGAGACCCAGTACTTC
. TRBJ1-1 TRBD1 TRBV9 CASSGQGLEAEAFF TGTGCCAGCAGCGGACAGGGCCTCGAAGCTGAAGCTTTCTTT
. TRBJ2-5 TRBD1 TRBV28 CASSTGGAKTQYF TGTGCCAGCAGTACAGGGGGCGCGAAGACCCAGTACTTC
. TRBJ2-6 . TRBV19 CASIQISGANVLTF TGTGCCAGTATACAGATTTCTGGGGCCAACGTCCTGACTTTC
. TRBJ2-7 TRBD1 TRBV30 CAWSPGQGGGYEQYF TGTGCCTGGAGCCCGGGACAGGGGGGCGGCTACGAGCAGTACTTC
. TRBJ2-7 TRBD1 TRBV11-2 CASSSTGQGVPYEQYF TGTGCCAGCAGCTCCACGGGACAGGGGGTTCCGTACGAGCAGTACTTC
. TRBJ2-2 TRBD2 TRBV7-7 CASWGVLAGEGNTGELFF TGTGCCAGCTGGGGAGTACTAGCGGGAGAGGGGAACACCGGGGAGCTGTTTTTT
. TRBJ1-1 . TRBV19 CASSNQRRGGVHTEAFF TGTGCCAGTAGCAACCAGAGAAGGGGTGGGGTTCACACTGAAGCTTTCTTT
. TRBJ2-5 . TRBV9 CASSVTPGETQYF TGTGCCAGCAGCGTAACCCCTGGGGAGACCCAGTACTTC
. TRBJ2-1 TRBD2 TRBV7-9 CASSYLSGGYNEQFF TGTGCCAGCAGCTATCTATCGGGGGGTTACAATGAGCAGTTCTTC
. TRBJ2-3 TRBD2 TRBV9 CASSASGTNTDTQYF TGTGCCAGCAGCGCTAGCGGGACAAACACAGATACGCAGTATTTT
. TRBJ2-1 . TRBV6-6 CASGSPGRGGSNEQFF TGTGCCAGCGGTTCCCCAGGCAGGGGGGGGAGCAATGAGCAGTTCTTC
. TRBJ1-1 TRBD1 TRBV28 CASSLPGQIEAFF TGTGCCAGCAGTTTACCGGGACAGATTGAAGCTTTCTTT
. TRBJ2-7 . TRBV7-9 CASSHPIGREQYF TGTGCCAGCAGCCACCCCATTGGTCGCGAGCAGTACTTC
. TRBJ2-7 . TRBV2 CASSAYRSYEQYF TGTGCCAGCAGTGCCTATAGGTCTTACGAGCAGTACTTC
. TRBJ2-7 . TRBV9 CASSVGGSSYEQYF TGTGCCAGCAGCGTAGGAGGGAGCTCCTACGAGCAGTACTTC
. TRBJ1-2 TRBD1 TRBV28 CASSAKGQGEPNYGYTF TGTGCCAGCAGTGCCAAGGGACAGGGCGAACCTAACTATGGCTACACCTTC
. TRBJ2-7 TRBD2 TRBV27 CASSFRGGSGQFYEQYF TGTGCCAGCAGTTTCCGAGGCGGTAGCGGGCAATTCTACGAGCAGTACTTC
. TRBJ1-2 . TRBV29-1 CSVEEPLGGLNYGYTF TGCAGCGTTGAAGAGCCCCTGGGGGGGTTAAACTATGGCTACACCTTC
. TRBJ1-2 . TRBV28 CASSSPRVGAFGYGYTF TGTGCCAGCAGTTCCCCCCGGGTAGGCGCCTTTGGGTATGGCTACACCTTC
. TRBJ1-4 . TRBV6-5 CASRSDGSNEKLFF TGTGCCAGCAGGAGTGACGGCTCTAATGAAAAACTGTTTTTT
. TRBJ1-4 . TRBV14 CASSQGDTVYEKLFF TGTGCCAGCAGCCAAGGGGACACTGTATATGAAAAACTGTTTTTT